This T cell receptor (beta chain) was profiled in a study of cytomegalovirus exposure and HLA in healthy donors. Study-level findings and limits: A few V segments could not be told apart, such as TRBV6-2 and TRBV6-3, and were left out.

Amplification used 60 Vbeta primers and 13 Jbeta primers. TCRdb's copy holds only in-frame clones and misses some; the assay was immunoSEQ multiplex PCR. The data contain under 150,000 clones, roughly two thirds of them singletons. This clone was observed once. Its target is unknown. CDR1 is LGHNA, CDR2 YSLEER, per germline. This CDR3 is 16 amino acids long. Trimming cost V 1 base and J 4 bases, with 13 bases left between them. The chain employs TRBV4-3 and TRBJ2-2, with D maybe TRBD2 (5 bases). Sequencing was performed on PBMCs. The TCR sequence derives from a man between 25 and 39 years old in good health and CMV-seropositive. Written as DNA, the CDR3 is TGCGCCAGCAGCCAAGGGGCAGCGGTAACCACCGGGGAGCTGTTTTTT. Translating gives CASSQGAAVTTGELFF.